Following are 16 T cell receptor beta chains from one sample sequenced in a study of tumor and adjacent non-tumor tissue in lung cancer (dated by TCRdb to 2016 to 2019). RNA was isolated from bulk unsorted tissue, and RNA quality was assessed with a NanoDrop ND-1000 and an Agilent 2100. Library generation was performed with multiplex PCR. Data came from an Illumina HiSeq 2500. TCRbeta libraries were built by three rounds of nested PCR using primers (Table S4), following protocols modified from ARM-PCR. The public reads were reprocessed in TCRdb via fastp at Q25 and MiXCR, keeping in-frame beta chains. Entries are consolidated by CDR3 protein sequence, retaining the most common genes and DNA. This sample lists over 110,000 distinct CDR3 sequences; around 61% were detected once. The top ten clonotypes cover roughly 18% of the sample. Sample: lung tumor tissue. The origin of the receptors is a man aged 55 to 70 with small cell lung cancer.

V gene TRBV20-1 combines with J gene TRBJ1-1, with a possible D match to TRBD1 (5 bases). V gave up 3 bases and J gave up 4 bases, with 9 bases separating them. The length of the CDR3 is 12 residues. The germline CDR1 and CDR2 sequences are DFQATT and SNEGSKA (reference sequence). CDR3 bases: TGCAGTGCTAGCCGAGGGACCACTGAAGCTTTCTTT. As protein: CSASRGTTEAFF.

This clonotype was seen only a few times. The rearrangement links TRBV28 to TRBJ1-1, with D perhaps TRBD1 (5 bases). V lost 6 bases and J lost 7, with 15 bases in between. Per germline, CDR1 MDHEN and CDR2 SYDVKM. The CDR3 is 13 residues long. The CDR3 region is CASRGLISGEAFF. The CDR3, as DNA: TGTGCCAGCAGGGGGCTAATATCGGGTGAAGCTTTCTTT.

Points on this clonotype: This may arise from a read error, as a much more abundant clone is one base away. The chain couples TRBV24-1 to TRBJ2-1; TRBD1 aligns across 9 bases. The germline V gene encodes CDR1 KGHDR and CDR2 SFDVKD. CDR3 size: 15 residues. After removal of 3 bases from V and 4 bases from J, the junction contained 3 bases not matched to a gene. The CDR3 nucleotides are TGTGCCACCAGTGATCCCGGGACAGGGTACAATGAGCAGTTCTTC. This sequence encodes CATSDPGTGYNEQFF.

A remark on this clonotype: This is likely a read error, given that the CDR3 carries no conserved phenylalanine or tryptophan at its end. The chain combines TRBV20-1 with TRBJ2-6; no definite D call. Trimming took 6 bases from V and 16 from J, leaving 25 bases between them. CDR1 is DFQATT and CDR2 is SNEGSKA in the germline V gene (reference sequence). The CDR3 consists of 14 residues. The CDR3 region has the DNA TGCAGTGCCCAAGTACAGAACTCCATTGCGCGACTGACTTCC. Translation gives CSAQVQNSIARLTS.

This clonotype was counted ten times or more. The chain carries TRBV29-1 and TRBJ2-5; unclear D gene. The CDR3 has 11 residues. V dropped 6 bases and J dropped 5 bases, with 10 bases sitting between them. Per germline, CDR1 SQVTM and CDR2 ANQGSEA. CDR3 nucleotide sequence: TGCAGCGTGGAGCTTGGGGAGACCCAGTACTTC. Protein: CSVELGETQYF.

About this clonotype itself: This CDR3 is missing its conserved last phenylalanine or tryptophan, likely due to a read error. The CDR3 DNA is TGCAGTGCTAGTCTGGCCAGCAGAACCAAAAACATTCAGTACCTC. Translating it yields CSASLASRTKNIQYL. This rearrangement joins TRBV20-1 to TRBJ2-4, with D uncertain. CDR1 DFQATT and CDR2 SNEGSKA come from the germline V gene (reference sequence). This CDR3 is built from 15 residues. V lost 3 bases and J lost 2, with 14 bases in between.

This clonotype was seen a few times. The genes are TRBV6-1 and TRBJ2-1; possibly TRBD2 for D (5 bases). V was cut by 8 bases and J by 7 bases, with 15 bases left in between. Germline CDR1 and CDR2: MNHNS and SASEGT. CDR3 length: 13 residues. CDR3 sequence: CASASGRGNEQFF. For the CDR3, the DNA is TGTGCCAGCGCCTCGGGCCGAGGGAATGAGCAGTTCTTC.

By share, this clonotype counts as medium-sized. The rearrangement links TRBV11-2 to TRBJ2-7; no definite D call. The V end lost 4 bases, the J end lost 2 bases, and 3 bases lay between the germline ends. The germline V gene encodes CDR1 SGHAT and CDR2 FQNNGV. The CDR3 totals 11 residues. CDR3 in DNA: TGTGCCAGCAGCTCCGCCTACGAGCAGTACTTC. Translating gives CASSSAYEQYF.

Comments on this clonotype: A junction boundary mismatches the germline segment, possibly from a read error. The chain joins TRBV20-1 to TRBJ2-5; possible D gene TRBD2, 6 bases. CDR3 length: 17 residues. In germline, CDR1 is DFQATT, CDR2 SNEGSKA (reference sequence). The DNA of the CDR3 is TGCAGCGCTAGAGATGTTTCTAACGGGAGAAGCCAAGAGACCCAGTACTTC. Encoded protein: CSARDVSNGRSQETQYF.

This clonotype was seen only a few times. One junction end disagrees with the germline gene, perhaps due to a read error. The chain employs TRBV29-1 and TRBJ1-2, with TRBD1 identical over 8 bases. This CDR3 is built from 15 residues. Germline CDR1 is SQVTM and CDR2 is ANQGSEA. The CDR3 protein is CRVEDGWDRNYGYTF. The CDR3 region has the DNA TGCCGCGTTGAAGATGGGTGGGACAGGAACTATGGCTACACCTTC. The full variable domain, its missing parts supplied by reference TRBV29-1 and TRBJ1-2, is SAVISQKPSRDICQRGTSLTIQCQVDSQVTMMFWYRQQPGQSLTLIATANQGSEATYESGFVIDKFPISRPNLTFSTLTVSNMSPEDSSIYLCRVEDGWDRNYGYTFGSGTRLTVV.

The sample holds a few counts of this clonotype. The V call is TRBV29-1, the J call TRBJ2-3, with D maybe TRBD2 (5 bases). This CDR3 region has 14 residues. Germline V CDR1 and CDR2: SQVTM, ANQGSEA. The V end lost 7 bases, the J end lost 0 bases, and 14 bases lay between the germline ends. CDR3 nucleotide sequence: TGCAGCGGTCACAGCGGAACTAGCACAGATACGCAGTATTTT. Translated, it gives CSGHSGTSTDTQYF.

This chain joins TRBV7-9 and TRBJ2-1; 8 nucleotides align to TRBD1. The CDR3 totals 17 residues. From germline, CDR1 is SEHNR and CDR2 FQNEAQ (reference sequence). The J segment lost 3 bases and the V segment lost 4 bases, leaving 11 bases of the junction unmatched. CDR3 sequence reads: CASSSETRTGYYNEQFF. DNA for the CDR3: TGTGCCAGCAGCTCCGAAACCAGGACAGGGTACTACAATGAGCAGTTCTTC.

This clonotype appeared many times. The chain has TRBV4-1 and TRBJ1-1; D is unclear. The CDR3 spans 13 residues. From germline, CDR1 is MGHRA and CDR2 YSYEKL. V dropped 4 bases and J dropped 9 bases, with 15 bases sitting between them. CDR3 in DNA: TGCGCCAGCAGCCGAGAGACACCCGGCAAAGCTTTCTTT. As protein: CASSRETPGKAFF.

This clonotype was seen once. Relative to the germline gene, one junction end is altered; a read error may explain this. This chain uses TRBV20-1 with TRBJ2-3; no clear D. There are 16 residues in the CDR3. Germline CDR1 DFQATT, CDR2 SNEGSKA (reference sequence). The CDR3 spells CNALPALVAVGDTQYF. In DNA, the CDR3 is TGCAATGCTTTACCGGCACTCGTGGCGGTTGGAGATACGCAGTATTTT.

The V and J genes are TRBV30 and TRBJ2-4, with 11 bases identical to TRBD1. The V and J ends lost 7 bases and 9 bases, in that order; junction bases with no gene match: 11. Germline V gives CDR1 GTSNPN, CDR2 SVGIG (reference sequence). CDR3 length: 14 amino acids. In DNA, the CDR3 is TGTGCCTTCGGACAGGGGGCGCTTGTGGGCATTCAGTACTTC. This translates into CAFGQGALVGIQYF.

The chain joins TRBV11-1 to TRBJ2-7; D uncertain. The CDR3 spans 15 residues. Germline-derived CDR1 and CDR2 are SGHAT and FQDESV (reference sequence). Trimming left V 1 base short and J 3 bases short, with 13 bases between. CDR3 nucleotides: TGTGCCAGCAGCTTAGGCGGATTAGTGGGCTACGAGCAGTACTTC. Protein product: CASSLGGLVGYEQYF.